The clone carrying this T cell receptor (beta chain) occurred many times. Antigen unknown. These data originate in a study of T-cell reconstitution after alpha-beta-depleted transplantation in children. Whole-study findings and limits: The study reportedly traced alpha-beta T cells about two months after transplant to several hundred expanded graft clones.

Molecular barcoding with unique molecular identifiers was used for the TCRbeta library. TCRdb redid the calling of the PCR reads with MiXCR, one entry per CDR3 protein. In the table there are 85,000 to 120,000 distinct CDR3 sequences, around 6% of which are singletons. The CDR3 length is 14 residues. With V trimmed by 1 base and J by 7 bases, 4 bases remained unmatched. CDR1 and CDR2 (germline): SGHVS, FQNEAQ. Sequencing was performed on PBMCs, mostly from graft donor cells, taken 60 days after TCRalphabeta/CD19-depleted stem cell transplant. This chain joins TRBV7-8 and TRBJ2-3; the match to TRBD2 covers 8 bases. The sequence derives from a female patient younger than 10 who had a stem cell transplant for Fanconi anemia, so the T cells may come from the graft donor. The CDR3 protein is CASSLGREVHTQYF. In DNA, the CDR3 is TGTGCCAGCAGCTTAGGGCGGGAGGTCCATACGCAGTATTTT.